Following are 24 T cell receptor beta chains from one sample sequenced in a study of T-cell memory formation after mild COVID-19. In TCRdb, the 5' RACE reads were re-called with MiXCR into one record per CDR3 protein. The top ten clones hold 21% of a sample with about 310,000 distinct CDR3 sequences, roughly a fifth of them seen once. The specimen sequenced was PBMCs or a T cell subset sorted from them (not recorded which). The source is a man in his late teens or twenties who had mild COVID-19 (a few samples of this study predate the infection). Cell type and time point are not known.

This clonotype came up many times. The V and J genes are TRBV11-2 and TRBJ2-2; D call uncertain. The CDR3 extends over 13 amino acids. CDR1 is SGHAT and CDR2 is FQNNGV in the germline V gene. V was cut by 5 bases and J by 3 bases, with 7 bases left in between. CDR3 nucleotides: TGTGCCAGCAGCGGTTTGTACACCGGGGAGCTGTTTTTT. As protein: CASSGLYTGELFF.

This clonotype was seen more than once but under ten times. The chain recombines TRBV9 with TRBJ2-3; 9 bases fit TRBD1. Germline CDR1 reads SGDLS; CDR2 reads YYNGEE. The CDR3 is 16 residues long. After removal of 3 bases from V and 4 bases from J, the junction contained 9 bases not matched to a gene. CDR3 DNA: TGTGCCAGCAGCGAACAGGACAGGGGAAGGGCAGATACGCAGTATTTT. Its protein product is CASSEQDRGRADTQYF.

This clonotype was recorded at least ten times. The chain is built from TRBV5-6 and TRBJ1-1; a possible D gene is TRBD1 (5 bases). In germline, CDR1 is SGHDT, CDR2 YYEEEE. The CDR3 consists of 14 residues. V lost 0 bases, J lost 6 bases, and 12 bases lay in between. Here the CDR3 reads CASSLGQGKAEAFF. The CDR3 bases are TGTGCCAGCAGCTTGGGGCAGGGCAAGGCTGAAGCTTTCTTT.

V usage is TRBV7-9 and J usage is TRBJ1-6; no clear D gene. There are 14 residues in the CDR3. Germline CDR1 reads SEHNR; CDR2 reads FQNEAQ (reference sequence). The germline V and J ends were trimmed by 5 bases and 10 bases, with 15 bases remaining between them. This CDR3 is CASSRSPSRSPLHF. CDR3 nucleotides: TGTGCCAGCAGCCGATCCCCCTCACGCTCACCCCTCCACTTT. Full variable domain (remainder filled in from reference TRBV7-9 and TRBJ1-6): DTGVSQNPRHKITKRGQNVTFRCDPISEHNRLYWYRQTLGQGPEFLTYFQNEAQLEKSRLLSDRFSAERPKGSFSTLEIQRTEQGDSAMYLCASSRSPSRSPLHFGNGTRLTVT.

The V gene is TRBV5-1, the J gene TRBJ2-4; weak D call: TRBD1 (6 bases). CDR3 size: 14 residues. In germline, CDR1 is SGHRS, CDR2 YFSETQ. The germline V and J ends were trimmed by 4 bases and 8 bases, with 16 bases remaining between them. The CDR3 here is CASSPPGEGDIQYF. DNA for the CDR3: TGCGCCAGCAGCCCCCCTGGCGAGGGGGACATTCAGTACTTC. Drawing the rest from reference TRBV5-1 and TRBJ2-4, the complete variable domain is KAGVTQTPRYLIKTRGQQVTLSCSPISGHRSVSWYQQTPGQGLQFLFEYFSETQRNKGNFPGRFSGRQFSNSRSEMNVSTLELGDSALYLCASSPPGEGDIQYFGAGTRLSVL.

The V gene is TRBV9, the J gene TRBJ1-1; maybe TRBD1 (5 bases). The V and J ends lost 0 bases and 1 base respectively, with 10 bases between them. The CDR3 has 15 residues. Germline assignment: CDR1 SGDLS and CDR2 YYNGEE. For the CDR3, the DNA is TGTGCCAGCAGCGTAGACCCGGGGCGGAACACTGAAGCTTTCTTT. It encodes CASSVDPGRNTEAFF.

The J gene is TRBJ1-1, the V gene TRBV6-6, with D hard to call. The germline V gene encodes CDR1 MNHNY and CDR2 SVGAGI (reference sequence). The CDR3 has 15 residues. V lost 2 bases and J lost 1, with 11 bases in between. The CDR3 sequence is CASSYPQAQNTEAFF. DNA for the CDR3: TGTGCCAGCAGTTACCCCCAGGCACAGAACACTGAAGCTTTCTTT.

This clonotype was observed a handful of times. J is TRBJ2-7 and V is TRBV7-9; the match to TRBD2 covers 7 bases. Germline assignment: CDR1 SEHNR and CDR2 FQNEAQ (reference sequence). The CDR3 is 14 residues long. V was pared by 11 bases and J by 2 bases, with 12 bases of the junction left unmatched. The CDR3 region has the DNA TGTGCCGGGTCTAGCGGAATCTTTACCTACGAGCAGTACTTC. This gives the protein CAGSSGIFTYEQYF.

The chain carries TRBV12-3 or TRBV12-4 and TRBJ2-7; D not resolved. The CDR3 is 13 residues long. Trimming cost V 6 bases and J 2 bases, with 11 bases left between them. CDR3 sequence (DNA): TGTGCCAGCAGCCAGGACGGGCCCTACGAGCAGTACTTC. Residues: CASSQDGPYEQYF.

CDR3 sequence (DNA): TGTGCCAGCAGTTTGGACAGTGGAGCTTTCTTT. Translated: CASSLDSGAFF. V gene TRBV12-3 or TRBV12-4 combines with J gene TRBJ1-1; possibly TRBD1 for D (6 bases). This CDR3 is 11 amino acids long. Trimming took 3 bases from V and 10 from J, leaving 9 bases between them.

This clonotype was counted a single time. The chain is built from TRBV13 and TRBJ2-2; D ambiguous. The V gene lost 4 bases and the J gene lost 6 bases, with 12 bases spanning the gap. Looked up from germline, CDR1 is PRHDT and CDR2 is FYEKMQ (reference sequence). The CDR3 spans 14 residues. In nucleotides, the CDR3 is TGTGCCAGCAGCTCACCTTCTTTTGCCGGGGAGCTGTTTTTT. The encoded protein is CASSSPSFAGELFF.

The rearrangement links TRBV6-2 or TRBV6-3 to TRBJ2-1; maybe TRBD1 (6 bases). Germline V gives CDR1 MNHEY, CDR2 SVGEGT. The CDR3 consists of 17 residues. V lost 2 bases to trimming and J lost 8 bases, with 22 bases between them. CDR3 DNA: TGTGCCAGCAGTTACGGAGGACAGATTTCATGGATCGATGAGCAGTTCTTC. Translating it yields CASSYGGQISWIDEQFF.

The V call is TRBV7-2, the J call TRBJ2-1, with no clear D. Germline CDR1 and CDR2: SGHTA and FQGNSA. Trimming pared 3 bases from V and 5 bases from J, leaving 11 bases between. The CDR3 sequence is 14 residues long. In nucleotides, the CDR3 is TGTGCCAGCAGCTTCACCGGCCTAAACAATGAGCAGTTCTTC. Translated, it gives CASSFTGLNNEQFF.

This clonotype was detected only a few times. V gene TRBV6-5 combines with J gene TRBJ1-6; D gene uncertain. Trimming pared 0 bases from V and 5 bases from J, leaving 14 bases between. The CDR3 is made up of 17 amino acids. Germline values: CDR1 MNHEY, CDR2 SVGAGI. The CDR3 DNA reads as TGTGCCAGCAGTTACTCAGGACCACCTATAGATAATTCACCCCTCCACTTT. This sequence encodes CASSYSGPPIDNSPLHF.

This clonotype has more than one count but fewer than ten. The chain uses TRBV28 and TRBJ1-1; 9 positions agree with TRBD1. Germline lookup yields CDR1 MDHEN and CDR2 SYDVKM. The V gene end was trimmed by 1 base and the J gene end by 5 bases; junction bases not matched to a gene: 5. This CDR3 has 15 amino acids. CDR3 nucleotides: TGTGCCAGCAGTTTATCCAGACAGGGGGGGACTGAAGCTTTCTTT. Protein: CASSLSRQGGTEAFF.

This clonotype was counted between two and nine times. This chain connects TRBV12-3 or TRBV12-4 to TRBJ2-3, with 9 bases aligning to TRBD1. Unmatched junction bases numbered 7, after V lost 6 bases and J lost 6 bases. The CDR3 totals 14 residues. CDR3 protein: CASRHTGGRDTQYF. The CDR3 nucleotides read TGTGCCAGCAGGCATACAGGGGGCAGGGATACGCAGTATTTT.

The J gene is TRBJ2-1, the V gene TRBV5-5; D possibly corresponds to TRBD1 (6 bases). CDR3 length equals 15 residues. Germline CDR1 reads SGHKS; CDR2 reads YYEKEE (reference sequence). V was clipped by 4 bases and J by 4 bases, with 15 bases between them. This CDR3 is CASSTGTPRYNEQFF. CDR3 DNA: TGTGCCAGCAGCACCGGGACACCTCGGTACAATGAGCAGTTCTTC.

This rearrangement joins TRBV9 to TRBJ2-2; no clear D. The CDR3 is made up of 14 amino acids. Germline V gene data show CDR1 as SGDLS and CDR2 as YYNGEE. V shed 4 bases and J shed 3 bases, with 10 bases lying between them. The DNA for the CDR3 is TGTGCCAGCAGCCCGCGCAGATACACCGGGGAGCTGTTTTTT. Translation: CASSPRRYTGELFF.

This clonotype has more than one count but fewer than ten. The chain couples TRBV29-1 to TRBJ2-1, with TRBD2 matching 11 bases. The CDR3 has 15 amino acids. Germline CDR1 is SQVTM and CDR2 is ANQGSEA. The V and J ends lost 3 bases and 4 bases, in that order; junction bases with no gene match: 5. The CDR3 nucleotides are TGCAGCGTTGATACGGGACTAGCGGATTACAATGAGCAGTTCTTC. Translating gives CSVDTGLADYNEQFF.

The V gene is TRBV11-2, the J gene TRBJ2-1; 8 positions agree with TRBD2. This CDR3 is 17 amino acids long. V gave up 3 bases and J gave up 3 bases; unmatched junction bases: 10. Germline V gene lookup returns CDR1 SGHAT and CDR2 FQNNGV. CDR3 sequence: CASSFILAAGRYNEQFF. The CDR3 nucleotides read TGTGCCAGCAGCTTTATACTAGCGGCGGGTCGCTACAATGAGCAGTTCTTC.

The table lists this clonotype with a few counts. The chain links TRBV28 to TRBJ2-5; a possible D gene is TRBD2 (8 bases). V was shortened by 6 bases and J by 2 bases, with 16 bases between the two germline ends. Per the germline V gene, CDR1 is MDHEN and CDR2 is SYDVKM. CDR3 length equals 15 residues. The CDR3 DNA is TGTGCCAGCAGAGGGGGCGGGGGGCTTCAAGAGACCCAGTACTTC. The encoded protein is CASRGGGGLQETQYF.

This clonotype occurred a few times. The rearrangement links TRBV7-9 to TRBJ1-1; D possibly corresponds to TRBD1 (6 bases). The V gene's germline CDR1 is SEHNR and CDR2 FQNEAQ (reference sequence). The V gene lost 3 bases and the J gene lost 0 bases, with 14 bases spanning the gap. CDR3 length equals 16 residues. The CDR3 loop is CASSFRTDALNTEAFF. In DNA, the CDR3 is TGTGCCAGCAGCTTCAGGACAGACGCCTTGAACACTGAAGCTTTCTTT.

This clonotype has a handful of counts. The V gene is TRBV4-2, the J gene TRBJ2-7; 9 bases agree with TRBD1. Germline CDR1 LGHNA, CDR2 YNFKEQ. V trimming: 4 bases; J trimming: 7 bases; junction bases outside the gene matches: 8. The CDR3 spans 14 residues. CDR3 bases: TGTGCCAGCAGCCGGGACAGGGTGATGGGTGAGCAGTACGTC. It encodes CASSRDRVMGEQYV.

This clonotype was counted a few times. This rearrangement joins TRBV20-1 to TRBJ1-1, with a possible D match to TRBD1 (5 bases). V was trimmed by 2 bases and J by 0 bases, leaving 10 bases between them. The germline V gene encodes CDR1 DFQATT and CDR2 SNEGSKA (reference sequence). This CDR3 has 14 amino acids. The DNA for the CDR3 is TGCAGTGCTAGAACCGGGACGGTGAACACTGAAGCTTTCTTT. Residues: CSARTGTVNTEAFF.